The 2 T cell receptor beta chains below were found in one sample sequenced in a study of cytomegalovirus exposure and HLA in healthy donors. Only in-frame clones appear in the TCRdb table, and some are missing; sequencing was by immunoSEQ multiplex PCR. The data contain 250,000 to 400,000 clones, roughly 86% of them seen just once; the ten biggest clones take up more than 0.95%. Sample: PBMCs. These receptors all come from a young man in good health and CMV-seronegative.

In regard to this clone: The same CDR3 can be traced to other DNA sequences in this sample. V and J are TRBV5-1 and TRBJ1-2; 7 positions match TRBD1. J lost 0 bases, V lost 0 bases, and 2 bases had no gene match. CDR1 is SGHRS and CDR2 is YFSETQ in the germline V gene. The CDR3 has 15 amino acids. DNA for the CDR3: TGCGCCAGCAGCTTGGAGGGACAGCCTAACTATGGCTACACCTTC. Amino acid sequence: CASSLEGQPNYGYTF.

J is TRBJ2-7 and V is TRBV6-1; TRBD2 matches at 8 bases. J lost 7 bases, V lost 3 bases, and 8 bases had no gene match. Germline values: CDR1 MNHNS, CDR2 SASEGT. CDR3 length equals 14 residues. The chain's CDR3 is CASSEDAGGREQYF. Written as DNA, the CDR3 is TGTGCCAGCAGTGAGGATGCGGGGGGACGTGAGCAGTACTTC.